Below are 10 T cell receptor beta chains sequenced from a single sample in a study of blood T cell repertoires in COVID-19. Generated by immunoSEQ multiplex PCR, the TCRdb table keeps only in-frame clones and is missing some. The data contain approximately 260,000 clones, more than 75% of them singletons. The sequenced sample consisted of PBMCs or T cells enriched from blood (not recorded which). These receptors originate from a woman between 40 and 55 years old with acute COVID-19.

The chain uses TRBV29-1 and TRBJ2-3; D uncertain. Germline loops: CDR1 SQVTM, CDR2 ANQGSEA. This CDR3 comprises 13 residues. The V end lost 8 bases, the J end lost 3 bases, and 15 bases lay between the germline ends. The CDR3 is CSHYAQGTDTQYF. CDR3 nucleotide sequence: TGCAGCCACTATGCTCAAGGAACAGATACGCAGTATTTT.

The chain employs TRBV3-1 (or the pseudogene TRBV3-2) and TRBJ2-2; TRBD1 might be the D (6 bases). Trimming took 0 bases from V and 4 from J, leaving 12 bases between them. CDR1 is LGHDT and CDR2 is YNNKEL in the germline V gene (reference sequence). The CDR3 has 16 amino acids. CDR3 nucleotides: TGTGCCAGCAGCCAAGATGCCCGAGGGGGCACCGGGGAGCTGTTTTTT. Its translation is CASSQDARGGTGELFF.

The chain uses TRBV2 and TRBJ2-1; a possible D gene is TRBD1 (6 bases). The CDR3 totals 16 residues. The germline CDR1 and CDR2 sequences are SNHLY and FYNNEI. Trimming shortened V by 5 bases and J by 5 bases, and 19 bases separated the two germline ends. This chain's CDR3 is CASSFVQGNRDNEQFF. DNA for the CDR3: TGTGCCAGCAGTTTCGTTCAGGGGAATAGGGACAATGAGCAGTTCTTC. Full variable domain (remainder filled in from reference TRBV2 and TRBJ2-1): EPEVTQTPSHQVTQMGQEVILRCVPISNHLYFYWYRQILGQKVEFLVSFYNNEISEKSEIFDDQFSVERPDGSNFTLKIRSTKLEDSAMYFCASSFVQGNRDNEQFFGPGTRLTVL.

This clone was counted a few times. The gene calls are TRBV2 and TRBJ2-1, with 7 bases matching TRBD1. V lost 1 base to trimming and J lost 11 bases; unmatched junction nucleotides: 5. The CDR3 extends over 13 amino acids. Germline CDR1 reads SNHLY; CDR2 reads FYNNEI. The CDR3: CASSEVRQGQQFF. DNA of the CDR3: TGTGCCAGCAGTGAAGTCCGACAGGGTCAGCAGTTCTTC. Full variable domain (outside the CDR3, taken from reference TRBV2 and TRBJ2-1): EPEVTQTPSHQVTQMGQEVILRCVPISNHLYFYWYRQILGQKVEFLVSFYNNEISEKSEIFDDQFSVERPDGSNFTLKIRSTKLEDSAMYFCASSEVRQGQQFFGPGTRLTVL.

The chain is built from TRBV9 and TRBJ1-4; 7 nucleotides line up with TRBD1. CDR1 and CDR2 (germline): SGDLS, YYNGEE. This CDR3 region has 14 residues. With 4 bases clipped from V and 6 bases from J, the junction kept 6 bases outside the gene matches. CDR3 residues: CASSLRQGYEKLFF. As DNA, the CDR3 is TGTGCCAGCAGCCTACGACAGGGCTATGAAAAACTGTTTTTT.

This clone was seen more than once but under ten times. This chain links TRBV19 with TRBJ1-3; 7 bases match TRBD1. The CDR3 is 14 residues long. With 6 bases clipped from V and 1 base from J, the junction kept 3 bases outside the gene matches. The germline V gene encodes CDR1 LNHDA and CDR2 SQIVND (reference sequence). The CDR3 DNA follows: TGTGCCAGTAGAACAGGGGTTTCTGGAAACACCATATATTTT. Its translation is CASRTGVSGNTIYF.

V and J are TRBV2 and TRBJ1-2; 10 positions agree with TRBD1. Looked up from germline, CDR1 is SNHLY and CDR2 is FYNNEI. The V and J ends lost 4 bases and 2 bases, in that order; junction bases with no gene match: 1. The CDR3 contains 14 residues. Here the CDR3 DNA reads TGTGCCAGCAGTGGACAGGGGGCAAACTATGGCTACACCTTC. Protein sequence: CASSGQGANYGYTF.

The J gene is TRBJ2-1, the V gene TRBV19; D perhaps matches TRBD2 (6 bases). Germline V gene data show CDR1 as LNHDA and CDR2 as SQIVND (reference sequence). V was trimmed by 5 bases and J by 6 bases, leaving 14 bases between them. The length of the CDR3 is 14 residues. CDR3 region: CASSPRLGTNEQFF. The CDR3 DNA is TGTGCCAGTAGTCCCCGACTAGGTACCAATGAGCAGTTCTTC.

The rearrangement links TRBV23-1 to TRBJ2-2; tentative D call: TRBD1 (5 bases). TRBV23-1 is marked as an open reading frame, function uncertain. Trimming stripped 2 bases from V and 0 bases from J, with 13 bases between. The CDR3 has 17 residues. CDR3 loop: CASSQPPDSPNTGELFF. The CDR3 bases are TGCGCCAGCAGTCAACCCCCCGACAGCCCGAACACCGGGGAGCTGTTTTTT.

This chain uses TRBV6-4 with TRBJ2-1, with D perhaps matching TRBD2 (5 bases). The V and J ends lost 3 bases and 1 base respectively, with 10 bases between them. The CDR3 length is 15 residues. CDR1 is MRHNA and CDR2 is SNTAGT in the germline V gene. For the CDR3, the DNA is TGTGCCAGCAGTGAGTCGCCGGGATCCTACAATGAGCAGTTCTTC. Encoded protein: CASSESPGSYNEQFF.